The following is a T cell receptor beta chain sequence with its context. Its specificity is not known. Molecular barcoding with unique molecular identifiers was used for the TCRbeta library. TCRdb itself ran the PCR reads through MiXCR, one entry per CDR3 protein. The sample contains just under 350,000 distinct CDR3 sequences, roughly 17% of which appear only once. These data originate in a study of T-cell reconstitution after alpha-beta-depleted transplantation in children. Trimming shortened V by 3 bases and J by 10 bases, and 13 bases separated the two germline ends. There are 14 residues in the CDR3. The germline CDR1 and CDR2 sequences are LNHDA and SQIVND (reference sequence). General study points: Once a year had passed after transplant, T-cell counts and diversity came mostly from newly produced T cells.

Sequences were derived from PBMCs, mostly from graft donor cells, sampled 360 days after TCRalphabeta/CD19-depleted stem cell transplant. J is TRBJ1-6 and V is TRBV19; no definite D call. This receptor was taken from a male patient between 2 and 10 years old who had a stem cell transplant for acute lymphoblastic leukemia, so the T cells may come from the graft donor. CDR3 in DNA: TGTGCCAGTAGTATTTCGTCAGTCGGATCACCCCTCCACTTT. Protein product: CASSISSVGSPLHF.